The 19 T cell receptor beta chains below come from one sample, sequenced in a study of T-cell memory formation after mild COVID-19. TCRdb re-derived calls from the 5' RACE reads in MiXCR, one entry per CDR3 protein. The sample shows roughly 610,000 distinct CDR3 sequences, roughly a sixth of them seen only once. The material sequenced was PBMCs or a T cell subset sorted from them (not recorded which). The receptors were gathered from an adult woman who had mild COVID-19 (a few samples of this study predate the infection). Cell type and time point are not known.

A few counts support this clonotype. The V gene is TRBV6-6, the J gene TRBJ2-3, with 11 bases identical to TRBD2. The germline V gene encodes CDR1 MNHNY and CDR2 SVGAGI (reference sequence). V lost 0 bases, J lost 2 bases, and 7 bases stayed unmatched. The length of the CDR3 is 18 residues. The CDR3 is CASSYSLAGGRPTDTQYF. For the CDR3, the DNA is TGTGCCAGCAGTTACTCGCTAGCGGGGGGACGGCCCACAGATACGCAGTATTTT.

This chain joins TRBV25-1 and TRBJ2-5, with 14 bases that match TRBD2. Trimming cost V 5 bases and J 5 bases; bases outside gene matches: 10. Germline V lookup: CDR1 MGHDK, CDR2 SYGVNS. The CDR3 extends over 17 amino acids. The CDR3 protein is CASSRPGLAGVGETQYF. In nucleotides, the CDR3 is TGTGCCAGCAGTAGACCGGGACTAGCGGGAGTCGGGGAGACCCAGTACTTC.

This clonotype was seen more than once but under ten times. This chain uses TRBV6-2 or TRBV6-3 with TRBJ2-2; no definite D call. The germline V gene has CDR1 MNHEY and CDR2 SVGEGT. The CDR3 is made up of 15 amino acids. Trimming removed 7 bases from V and 2 bases from J, with 14 bases in between. CDR3 coding DNA: TGTGCCAGCACCCCCCTCGGGCGCAACACCGGGGAGCTGTTTTTT. It encodes CASTPLGRNTGELFF.

This clonotype was seen repeatedly, ten times or more. V is TRBV5-1 and J is TRBJ1-5; D call uncertain. CDR1 is SGHRS, CDR2 YFSETQ, per germline. The V and J ends lost 1 base and 4 bases respectively, with 6 bases between them. The CDR3 contains 13 residues. The CDR3 bases are TGCGCCAGCAGCTTGACGACAAATCAGCCCCAGCATTTT. It codes for CASSLTTNQPQHF. Supplemented by reference TRBV5-1 and TRBJ1-5, the full variable domain reads KAGVTQTPRYLIKTRGQQVTLSCSPISGHRSVSWYQQTPGQGLQFLFEYFSETQRNKGNFPGRFSGRQFSNSRSEMNVSTLELGDSALYLCASSLTTNQPQHFGDGTRLSIL.

This clonotype was recorded many times. This CDR3 is CASSPGLAGSMETQYF. The CDR3 coding sequence is TGTGCCAGCAGCCCGGGACTAGCGGGGAGTATGGAGACCCAGTACTTC. The chain carries TRBV7-7 and TRBJ2-5; 13 bases fit TRBD2. The germline CDR1 and CDR2 sequences are SSHAT and FNYEAQ (reference sequence). The CDR3 is made up of 16 amino acids. The V and J ends lost 5 bases and 5 bases, in that order; junction bases with no gene match: 8.

The chain couples TRBV12-3 or TRBV12-4 to TRBJ2-3; D gene ambiguous. The CDR3 consists of 12 residues. V shed 8 bases and J shed 7 bases, with 13 bases lying between them. CDR3 sequence reads: CASGNRGYTQYF. In DNA, the CDR3 is TGTGCCAGCGGGAATCGTGGATATACGCAGTATTTT.

The CDR3 sequence is CASSAESDTQYF. CDR3 nucleotides: TGTGCCAGCAGTGCAGAGTCAGATACGCAGTATTTT. This chain links TRBV12-3 or TRBV12-4 with TRBJ2-3; D not resolved. CDR3 length: 12 residues. The V gene lost 5 bases and the J gene lost 4 bases, with 7 bases spanning the gap.

The genes are TRBV5-5 and TRBJ2-7, with TRBD1 matching 8 bases. This CDR3 comprises 14 residues. In germline, CDR1 is SGHKS, CDR2 YYEKEE (reference sequence). Trimming took 4 bases from V and 9 from J; bases not matched to a gene: 12. DNA for the CDR3: TGTGCCAGCAGCATGACAGGGGAGTTACGAGGGCAGTACTTC. This sequence encodes CASSMTGELRGQYF.

This chain links TRBV4-1 with TRBJ2-3; D not resolved. Trimming cost V 0 bases and J 3 bases, with 10 bases left between them. This CDR3 contains 15 residues. Per the germline V gene, CDR1 is MGHRA and CDR2 is YSYEKL. CDR3 in amino acids: CASSQEFPRTDTQYF. In DNA form, the CDR3 reads TGCGCCAGCAGCCAAGAGTTTCCCCGGACAGATACGCAGTATTTT.

The J gene is TRBJ1-4, the V gene TRBV29-1; D is possibly TRBD1 (6 bases). CDR1 and CDR2 from the germline V gene are SQVTM and ANQGSEA. The CDR3 length is 15 residues. V lost 6 bases and J lost 7, with 21 bases in between. The CDR3 bases are TGCAGCGTAGCTCTCGGACAGTCCGCACTTGAAAAACTGTTTTTT. Translating gives CSVALGQSALEKLFF.

This clonotype was found a few times. The J gene is TRBJ2-7, the V gene TRBV7-9; 7 nucleotides align to TRBD1. The CDR3 has 15 residues. Germline lookup yields CDR1 SEHNR and CDR2 FQNEAQ (reference sequence). V gave up 1 base and J gave up 0 bases; unmatched junction bases: 3. The CDR3 region is CASSLEGQSSYEQYF. The DNA of the CDR3 is TGTGCCAGCAGCTTAGAGGGACAGTCCTCCTACGAGCAGTACTTC. The full variable domain, its missing parts supplied by reference TRBV7-9 and TRBJ2-7, is DTGVSQNPRHKITKRGQNVTFRCDPISEHNRLYWYRQTLGQGPEFLTYFQNEAQLEKSRLLSDRFSAERPKGSFSTLEIQRTEQGDSAMYLCASSLEGQSSYEQYFGPGTRLTVT.

The gene calls are TRBV24-1 and TRBJ2-7; no reliable D call. This CDR3 spans 14 amino acids. Trimming cost V 2 bases and J 0 bases, with 7 bases left between them. Germline CDR1 and CDR2: KGHDR and SFDVKD. The CDR3, as DNA: TGTGCCACCAGTGATTCTGACAACTCCTACGAGCAGTACTTC. Its translation: CATSDSDNSYEQYF.

The rearrangement joins TRBV20-1 to TRBJ2-2; 16 nucleotides agree with TRBD2. The CDR3 length is 17 residues. From germline, CDR1 is DFQATT and CDR2 SNEGSKA (reference sequence). The trim removed 3 bases at V and 5 bases at J, leaving 6 bases unmatched. The CDR3 coding sequence is TGCAGTGCTAGCGGGACTAGCGGGAGGGGGGATACCGGGGAGCTGTTTTTT. Encoded protein: CSASGTSGRGDTGELFF.

The chain couples TRBV3-1 to TRBJ2-7, with D hard to call. Germline CDR1 and CDR2: LGHDT and YNNKEL (reference sequence). Deletions cut 3 bases from V and 3 bases from J, with 12 bases between. This CDR3 has 14 residues. The CDR3 DNA follows: TGTGCCAGCAGCCAGGAACCAATATTCTACGAGCAGTACTTC. Residues: CASSQEPIFYEQYF.

There are a few counts of this clonotype. The chain has TRBV3-1 and TRBJ2-2; 7 positions agree with TRBD1. The CDR3 is 15 residues long. The J segment lost 5 bases and the V segment lost 4 bases, leaving 7 bases of the junction unmatched. Germline V gene data show CDR1 as LGHDT and CDR2 as YNNKEL (reference sequence). CDR3 amino acids: CASSPYRGETGELFF. The DNA for the CDR3 is TGTGCCAGCAGCCCATACAGGGGAGAAACCGGGGAGCTGTTTTTT.

V is TRBV7-9 and J is TRBJ2-2; D gene unclear. In germline, CDR1 is SEHNR, CDR2 FQNEAQ (reference sequence). The CDR3 length is 14 residues. V shed 2 bases and J shed 4 bases, with 8 bases lying between them. Written as DNA, the CDR3 is TGTGCCAGCAGCTTAAGACAAGCCACCGGGGAGCTGTTTTTT. Amino acids: CASSLRQATGELFF. Together with reference TRBV7-9 and TRBJ2-2, the CDR3 gives the full variable domain: DTGVSQNPRHKITKRGQNVTFRCDPISEHNRLYWYRQTLGQGPEFLTYFQNEAQLEKSRLLSDRFSAERPKGSFSTLEIQRTEQGDSAMYLCASSLRQATGELFFGEGSRLTVL.

This rearrangement joins TRBV30 to TRBJ2-7, with D maybe TRBD1 (5 bases). Trimming left V 0 bases short and J 4 bases short, with 10 bases between. There are 13 residues in the CDR3. The germline CDR1 and CDR2 sequences are GTSNPN and SVGIG (reference sequence). The CDR3 protein is CAWSVQAEYEQYF. In DNA, the CDR3 is TGTGCCTGGAGTGTACAGGCAGAATACGAGCAGTACTTC.

CDR3 protein: CASSDLGRAEAFF. The CDR3 DNA reads TGTGCCAGCAGTGATCTGGGGCGGGCTGAAGCTTTCTTT. This chain uses TRBV6-1 with TRBJ1-1, with a tentative D call TRBD1 (5 bases). V was pared by 3 bases and J by 6 bases, with 11 bases between. Germline CDR1 is MNHNS and CDR2 is SASEGT. The CDR3 is 13 amino acids.

V usage is TRBV4-3 and J usage is TRBJ2-6; D is possibly TRBD1 (6 bases). This CDR3 spans 17 amino acids. Trimming stripped 4 bases from V and 6 bases from J, with 19 bases between. The germline CDR1 and CDR2 sequences are LGHNA and YSLEER. This chain's CDR3 is CASSPNKGHIEANVLTF. CDR3 in DNA: TGCGCCAGCAGCCCCAACAAGGGACACATTGAGGCCAACGTCCTGACTTTC.